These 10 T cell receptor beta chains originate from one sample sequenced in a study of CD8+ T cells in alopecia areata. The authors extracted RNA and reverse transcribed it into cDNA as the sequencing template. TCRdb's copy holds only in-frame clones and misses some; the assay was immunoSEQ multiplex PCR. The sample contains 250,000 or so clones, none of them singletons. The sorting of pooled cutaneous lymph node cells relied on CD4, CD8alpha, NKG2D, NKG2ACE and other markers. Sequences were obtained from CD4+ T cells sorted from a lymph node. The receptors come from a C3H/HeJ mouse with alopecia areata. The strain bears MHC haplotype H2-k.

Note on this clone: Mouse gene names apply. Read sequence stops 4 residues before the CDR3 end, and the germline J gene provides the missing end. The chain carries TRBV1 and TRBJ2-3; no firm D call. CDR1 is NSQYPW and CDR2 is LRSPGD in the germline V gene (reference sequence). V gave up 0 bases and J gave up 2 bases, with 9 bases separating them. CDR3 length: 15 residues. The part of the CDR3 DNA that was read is TGCACCTGCAGTGCAGATCGACAAACTGCAGAA. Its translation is CTCSADRQTAE. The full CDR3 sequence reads CTCSADRQTAETLYF.

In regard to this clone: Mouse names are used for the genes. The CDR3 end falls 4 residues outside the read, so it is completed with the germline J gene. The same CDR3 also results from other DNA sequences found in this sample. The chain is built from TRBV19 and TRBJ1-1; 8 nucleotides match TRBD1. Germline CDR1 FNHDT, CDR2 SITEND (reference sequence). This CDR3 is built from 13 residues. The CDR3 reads CASSPSGTGEVFF. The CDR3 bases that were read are TGTGCCAGCAGTCCGTCCGGGACAGGA.

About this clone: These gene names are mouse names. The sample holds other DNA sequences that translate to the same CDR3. The sequenced CDR3 bases are TGTGCCAGCAGTCTGGGACTGGGGGGGAGAGAC. It codes for CASSLGLGGRD. In full, the CDR3 reads CASSLGLGGRDTQYF. This chain connects TRBV14 to TRBJ2-5, with TRBD2 matching over 13 bases. The observed sequence ends 4 residues before the CDR3 terminus, with the missing tail filled in from the germline J gene. From germline, CDR1 is SGHDT and CDR2 FRDEAV. This CDR3 contains 15 residues.

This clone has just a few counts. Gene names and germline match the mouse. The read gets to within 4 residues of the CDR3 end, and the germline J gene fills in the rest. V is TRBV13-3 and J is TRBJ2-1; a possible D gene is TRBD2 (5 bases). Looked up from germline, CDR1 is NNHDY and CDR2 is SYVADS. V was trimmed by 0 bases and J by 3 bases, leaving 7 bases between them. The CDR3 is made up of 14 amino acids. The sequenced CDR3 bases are TGTGCCAGCAGTGATGGGACTATCTATGCT. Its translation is CASSDGTIYA. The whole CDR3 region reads CASSDGTIYAEQFF.

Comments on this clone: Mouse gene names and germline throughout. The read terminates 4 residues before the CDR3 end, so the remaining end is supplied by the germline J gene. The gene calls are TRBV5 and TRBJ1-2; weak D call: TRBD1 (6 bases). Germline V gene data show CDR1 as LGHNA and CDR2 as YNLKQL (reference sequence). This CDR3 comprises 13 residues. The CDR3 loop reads CASSQENRDDYTF. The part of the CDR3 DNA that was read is TGTGCCAGCAGCCAAGAAAACAGGGAC.

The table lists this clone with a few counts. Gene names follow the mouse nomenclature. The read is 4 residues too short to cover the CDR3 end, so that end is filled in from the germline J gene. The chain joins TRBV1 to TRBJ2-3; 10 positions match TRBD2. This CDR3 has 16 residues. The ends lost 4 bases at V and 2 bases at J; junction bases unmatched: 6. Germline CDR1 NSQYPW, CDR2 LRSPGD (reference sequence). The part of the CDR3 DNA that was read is TGCACCTGCAGTGTTCTCGACTGGGGGGTTGCAGAA. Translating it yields CTCSVLDWGVAE. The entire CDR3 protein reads CTCSVLDWGVAETLYF.

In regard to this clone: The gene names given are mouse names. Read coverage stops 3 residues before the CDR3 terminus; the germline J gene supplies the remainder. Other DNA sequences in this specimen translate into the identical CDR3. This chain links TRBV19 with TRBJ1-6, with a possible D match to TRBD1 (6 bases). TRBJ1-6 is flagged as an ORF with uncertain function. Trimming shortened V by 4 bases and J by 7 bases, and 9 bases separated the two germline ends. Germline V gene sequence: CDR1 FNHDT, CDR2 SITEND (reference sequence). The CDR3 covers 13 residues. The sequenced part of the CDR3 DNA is TGTGCCAGCAGTCGGGACAAGAATTCGCCC. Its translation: CASSRDKNSP. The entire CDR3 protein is CASSRDKNSPLYF.

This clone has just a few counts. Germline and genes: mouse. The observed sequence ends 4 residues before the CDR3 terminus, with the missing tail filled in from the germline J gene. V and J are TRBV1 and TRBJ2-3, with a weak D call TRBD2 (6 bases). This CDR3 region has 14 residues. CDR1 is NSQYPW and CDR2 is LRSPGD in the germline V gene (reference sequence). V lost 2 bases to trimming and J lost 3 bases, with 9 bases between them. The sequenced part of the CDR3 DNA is TGCACCTGCAGTGCATTCCTGGGGGCAGAA. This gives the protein CTCSAFLGAE. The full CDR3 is CTCSAFLGAETLYF.

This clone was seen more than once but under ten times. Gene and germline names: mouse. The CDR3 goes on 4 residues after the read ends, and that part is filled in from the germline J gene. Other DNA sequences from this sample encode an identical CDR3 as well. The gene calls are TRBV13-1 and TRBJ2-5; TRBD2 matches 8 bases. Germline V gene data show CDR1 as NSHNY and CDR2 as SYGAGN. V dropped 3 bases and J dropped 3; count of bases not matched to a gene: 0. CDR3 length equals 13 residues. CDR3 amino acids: CASSVGGQDTQYF. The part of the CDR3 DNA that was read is TGTGCCAGCAGTGTGGGGGGGCAAGAC.

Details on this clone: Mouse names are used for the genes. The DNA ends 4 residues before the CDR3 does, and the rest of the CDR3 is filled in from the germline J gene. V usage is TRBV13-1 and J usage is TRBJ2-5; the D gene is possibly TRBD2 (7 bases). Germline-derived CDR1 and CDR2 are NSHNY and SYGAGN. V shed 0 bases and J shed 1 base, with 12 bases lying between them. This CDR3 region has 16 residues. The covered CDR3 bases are TGTGCCAGCAGTGATGCAGGTGGGGGGCACCAAGAC. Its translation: CASSDAGGGHQD. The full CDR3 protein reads CASSDAGGGHQDTQYF.